This T cell receptor beta chain was retrieved from a study of technical replicates of blood from several donors. Germline CDR1 and CDR2: MDHEN and SYDVKM. This CDR3 has 17 residues. The V gene end was trimmed by 4 bases and the J gene end by 0 bases; junction bases not matched to a gene: 8. Method: immunoSEQ multiplex PCR; TCRdb's copy keeps in-frame clones and lacks some. The table includes about 97,000 clones, around 96% detected once. The source of this sequence is a human donor in good health. Sequenced material: T cells isolated from PBMCs. The chain links TRBV28 to TRBJ1-2; 10 bases match TRBD1. The CDR3 DNA sequence: TGTGCCAGCAGTTCGCCGGGACAGGGGACTCCTAACTATGGCTACACCTTC. The encoded protein is CASSSPGQGTPNYGYTF.